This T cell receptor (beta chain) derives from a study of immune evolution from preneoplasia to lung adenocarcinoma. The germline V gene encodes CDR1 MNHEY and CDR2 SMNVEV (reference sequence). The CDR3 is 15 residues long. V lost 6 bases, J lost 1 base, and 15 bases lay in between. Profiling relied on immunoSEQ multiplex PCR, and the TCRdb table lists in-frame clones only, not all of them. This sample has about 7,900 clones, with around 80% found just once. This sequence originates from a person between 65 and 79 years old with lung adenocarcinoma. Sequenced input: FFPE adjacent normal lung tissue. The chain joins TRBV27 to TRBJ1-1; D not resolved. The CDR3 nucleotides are TGTGCCAGCAGGCTCCTGTCCACTTCGAACACTGAAGCTTTCTTT. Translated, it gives CASRLLSTSNTEAFF.